The 10 T cell receptor beta chains below all came from one sample that was sequenced in a study of human T cells and chemical hapten exposure. A single record per CDR3 protein comes from TCRdb applying MiXCR to the RACE reads. This sample has over 100,000 distinct CDR3 sequences, with around 8.3% found just once. Time point in this sample: healthy volunteer bleed at 2 weeks. The study extracted total RNA from unfractionated whole blood. Sequencing input: whole blood. The receptors originated from a male donor in good health. Some clones in this sample may be carry-over from other donors' samples.

This clonotype has only a few counts. The chain has TRBV5-1 and TRBJ2-7; tentatively, D is TRBD1 (5 bases). The CDR3 covers 16 residues. Germline V gene data show CDR1 as SGHRS and CDR2 as YFSETQ. Trimming cost V 2 bases and J 7 bases, with 22 bases left between them. DNA for the CDR3: TGCGCCAGCAGCTTCCGAGGACACCCGTCCTGGGGTGAGCAGTACTTC. Encoded protein: CASSFRGHPSWGEQYF.

This clonotype has a count of ten or more. The CDR3 DNA is TGCAGTGCTATGACAGGGAAGGTGTACGAGCAGTACTTC. As protein: CSAMTGKVYEQYF. This chain uses TRBV20-1 with TRBJ2-7; 7 bases fit TRBD1. V shed 4 bases and J 4 bases; nucleotides not matched to a gene: 7. CDR1 DFQATT and CDR2 SNEGSKA come from the germline V gene (reference sequence). The CDR3 is 13 amino acids.

The chain recombines TRBV11-2 with TRBJ1-4, with 9 nucleotides matching TRBD1. The CDR3 spans 16 residues. In germline, CDR1 is SGHAT, CDR2 FQNNGV. V shed 5 bases, J shed 8 bases, and the junction held 12 bases outside the gene matches. CDR3 residues: CASSPLLGQGREKLFF. The DNA of the CDR3 is TGTGCCAGCAGCCCCCTCCTCGGACAGGGGAGGGAAAAACTGTTTTTT.

Remarks on this clonotype: A single base separates this from a much larger clone, so it may be a read error. The V call is TRBV2, the J call TRBJ2-7; TRBD1 matches 7 bases. Germline trimming cut 4 bases from V and 3 bases from J; bases unmatched to any gene: 3. Per germline, CDR1 SNHLY and CDR2 FYNNEI. CDR3 length equals 13 residues. CDR3 DNA sequence: TGTGCCAGCAGTGTGCAGGGGGACTACGAGCAGTACTTC. This encodes CASSVQGDYEQYF.

This clonotype was counted between two and nine times. V usage is TRBV5-1 and J usage is TRBJ2-1; D might be TRBD2 (5 bases). The CDR3 covers 12 residues. V dropped 0 bases and J dropped 9 bases, with 7 bases sitting between them. Looked up from germline, CDR1 is SGHRS and CDR2 is YFSETQ. In DNA form, the CDR3 reads TGCGCCAGCAGCTTGGTCGCGGGTGAGCAGTTCTTC. Encoded protein: CASSLVAGEQFF.

This clonotype appeared a few times. The chain joins TRBV29-1 to TRBJ2-1, with 12 bases identical to TRBD2. The germline CDR1 and CDR2 sequences are SQVTM and ANQGSEA. V lost 4 bases to trimming and J lost 1 base; unmatched junction nucleotides: 11. The CDR3 runs 18 residues. The CDR3: CSVGRGLAGLGSYNEQFF. The CDR3 DNA reads as TGCAGCGTTGGTCGAGGACTAGCGGGACTAGGGTCCTACAATGAGCAGTTCTTC.

The chain carries TRBV12-3 or TRBV12-4 and TRBJ1-5, with D tentatively TRBD1 (5 bases). This CDR3 is 15 amino acids long. Trimming cost V 5 bases and J 1 base, with 12 bases left between them. CDR3 residues: CASSVTGRSNQPQHF. The CDR3 DNA reads as TGTGCCAGCAGTGTAACGGGACGGAGCAATCAGCCCCAGCATTTT.

This clonotype turned up a few times. V usage is TRBV7-8 and J usage is TRBJ1-5; TRBD1 matches 8 bases. Trimming removed 5 bases from V and 1 base from J; junction bases left unmatched: 13. Germline lookup yields CDR1 SGHVS and CDR2 FQNEAQ. The CDR3 loop spans 18 amino acids. CDR3 DNA: TGTGCCAGCAGCCAACTGATCCCGGGACAGGCGAGCAATCAGCCCCAGCATTTT. Protein product: CASSQLIPGQASNQPQHF.

The chain is built from TRBV27 and TRBJ1-1; 7 nucleotides agree with TRBD1. Germline assignment: CDR1 MNHEY and CDR2 SMNVEV (reference sequence). The CDR3 covers 14 residues. The V and J ends lost 3 bases and 3 bases, in that order; junction bases with no gene match: 4. The CDR3: CASSFRDSDTEAFF. The CDR3 nucleotides read TGTGCCAGCAGTTTCCGGGACAGCGACACTGAAGCTTTCTTT.

This clonotype was found many times. This rearrangement joins TRBV7-6 to TRBJ1-4, with a possible D match to TRBD1 (5 bases). This CDR3 has 15 residues. Germline lookup yields CDR1 SGHVS and CDR2 FNYEAQ. V dropped 5 bases and J dropped 8 bases, with 18 bases sitting between them. CDR3 DNA sequence: TGTGCCAGCAGCATTGGACAACTACATGGAGAAAAACTGTTTTTT. Translated, it gives CASSIGQLHGEKLFF.